The 30 T cell receptor beta chains reported below all come from one sample, sequenced in a study of T-cell memory formation after mild COVID-19. In TCRdb, the 5' RACE reads were re-called with MiXCR into one record per CDR3 protein. Among fewer than 700,000 distinct CDR3 sequences listed, about a sixth were seen once. The sample taken for sequencing was PBMCs or a T cell subset sorted from them (not recorded which). Receptor source: an adult woman who had mild COVID-19 (a few samples of this study predate the infection). Cell type and time point are not known.

The rearrangement uses TRBV5-1 and TRBJ2-1, with D possibly TRBD1 on 6 matching bases. This CDR3 region has 14 residues. Trimming left V 0 bases short and J 6 bases short, with 10 bases between. Germline V gene data show CDR1 as SGHRS and CDR2 as YFSETQ. The CDR3 region is CASSLGQDFNEQFF. In nucleotides, the CDR3 is TGCGCCAGCAGCTTGGGACAGGACTTCAATGAGCAGTTCTTC.

This clonotype has a count of ten or more. V is TRBV4-1 and J is TRBJ2-2; D might be TRBD2 (5 bases). Trimming took off 1 base at V and 6 bases at J, with 12 bases between the two ends. The CDR3 is made up of 15 amino acids. From germline, CDR1 is MGHRA and CDR2 YSYEKL. For the CDR3, the DNA is TGCGCCAGCAGCCAAGTATCTAGCCTCGCCGGGGAGCTGTTTTTT. Protein product: CASSQVSSLAGELFF.

This clonotype has a handful of counts. The CDR3, as DNA: TGTGCCAGCAACGGACTAGCGGTCAACTCTCCAGGGAATGAGCAGTTCTTC. It is translated as CASNGLAVNSPGNEQFF. V gene TRBV7-2 combines with J gene TRBJ2-1, with TRBD2 matching over 10 bases. The J segment lost 7 bases and the V segment lost 7 bases, leaving 16 bases of the junction unmatched. The CDR3 is 17 residues long. CDR1 SGHTA and CDR2 FQGNSA come from the germline V gene. Together with reference TRBV7-2 and TRBJ2-1, the CDR3 gives the full variable domain: GAGVSQSPSNKVTEKGKDVELRCDPISGHTALYWYRQSLGQGLEFLIYFQGNSAPDKSGLPSDRFSAERTGGSVSTLTIQRTQQEDSAVYLCASNGLAVNSPGNEQFFGPGTRLTVL.

This sequence joins TRBV6-5 and TRBJ1-2; 8 positions match TRBD1. The CDR3 is 15 amino acids. J was trimmed by 4 bases and V by 6 bases; bases with no gene match: 10. Germline V CDR1 and CDR2: MNHEY, SVGAGI. The CDR3 is CASRSLVQGGYGYTF. CDR3 sequence (DNA): TGTGCCAGCAGATCACTAGTACAGGGGGGCTATGGCTACACCTTC.

The V call is TRBV4-1, the J call TRBJ1-5, with D hard to call. This CDR3 comprises 15 residues. Trimming left V 3 bases short and J 3 bases short, with 12 bases between. Germline assignment: CDR1 MGHRA and CDR2 YSYEKL. The CDR3 here is CASSQINGYNQPQHF. The CDR3 region has the DNA TGCGCCAGCAGCCAGATCAACGGGTACAATCAGCCCCAGCATTTT.

This clonotype was recorded a few times. This sequence joins TRBV6-6 and TRBJ2-5; D remains ambiguous. The CDR3 contains 15 residues. Germline loops: CDR1 MNHNY, CDR2 SVGAGI (reference sequence). V lost 6 bases and J 4 bases, leaving 18 bases between the germline ends. The CDR3: CASSPPSSGRETQYF. The CDR3 DNA follows: TGTGCCAGCAGCCCCCCGTCGAGTGGGCGAGAGACCCAGTACTTC.

The chain couples TRBV12-3 or TRBV12-4 to TRBJ1-2; perhaps TRBD1 as D (5 bases). This CDR3 spans 15 amino acids. V lost 6 bases to trimming and J lost 3 bases, with 17 bases between them. The CDR3 region has the DNA TGTGCCAGCAGCCAATCCGTCGGGGCCTACTATGGCTACACCTTC. The encoded protein is CASSQSVGAYYGYTF.

This clonotype was seen many times. The rearrangement links TRBV5-1 to TRBJ1-4, with D possibly TRBD1 on 6 matching bases. This CDR3 contains 15 residues. V lost 1 base and J lost 7, with 14 bases in between. Germline V CDR1 and CDR2: SGHRS, YFSETQ. CDR3 region: CASSLLGQPVEKLFF. The DNA for the CDR3 is TGCGCCAGCAGCTTGCTTGGACAGCCAGTTGAAAAACTGTTTTTT.

The chain combines TRBV7-9 with TRBJ2-1; 12 nucleotides align to TRBD1. The length of the CDR3 is 15 residues. The germline CDR1 and CDR2 sequences are SEHNR and FQNEAQ (reference sequence). V shed 4 bases, J shed 7 bases, and the junction held 5 bases outside the gene matches. CDR3: CASSSGTGGRNEQFF. CDR3 sequence (DNA): TGTGCCAGCAGCTCCGGGACAGGGGGCAGGAATGAGCAGTTCTTC.

The chain links TRBV7-9 to TRBJ2-1; TRBD2 aligns across 11 bases. Germline V gene lookup returns CDR1 SEHNR and CDR2 FQNEAQ (reference sequence). The length of the CDR3 is 17 residues. Trimming cost V 4 bases and J 4 bases; bases outside gene matches: 9. CDR3 DNA sequence: TGTGCCAGCAGCTCCATCCTCCTAGCGGGGGGTTACAATGAGCAGTTCTTC. This encodes CASSSILLAGGYNEQFF. Based on the CDR3 plus reference TRBV7-9 and TRBJ2-1, the full variable domain is DTGVSQNPRHKITKRGQNVTFRCDPISEHNRLYWYRQTLGQGPEFLTYFQNEAQLEKSRLLSDRFSAERPKGSFSTLEIQRTEQGDSAMYLCASSSILLAGGYNEQFFGPGTRLTVL.

In this sample, this clonotype turned up many times. The rearrangement links TRBV15 to TRBJ1-1, with 7 bases that match TRBD1. The CDR3 has 16 amino acids. CDR1 and CDR2 from the germline V gene are LNHNV and YYDKDF (reference sequence). V dropped 5 bases and J dropped 2; count of bases not matched to a gene: 11. DNA for the CDR3: TGTGCCACCAGCCCCGACCCCGGGACAGCAAACACTGAAGCTTTCTTT. Translating it yields CATSPDPGTANTEAFF.

This clonotype was counted between two and nine times. The chain couples TRBV29-1 to TRBJ2-1; 7 bases fit TRBD1. CDR3 size: 12 residues. The V gene's germline CDR1 is SQVTM and CDR2 ANQGSEA. V lost 7 bases and J lost 7; bases outside the gene matches: 7. The CDR3 DNA sequence: TGCAGCGGGGGGACAGCAGGGAATGAGCAGTTCTTC. This translates into CSGGTAGNEQFF.

This clonotype was counted only a few times. The chain uses TRBV12-3 or TRBV12-4 and TRBJ2-7; D not certain. Trimming cost V 3 bases and J 0 bases, with 9 bases left between them. This CDR3 is 14 amino acids long. The CDR3 DNA reads TGTGCCAGCAGTTTTCAGGTGTTCTCCTACGAGCAGTACTTC. Protein: CASSFQVFSYEQYF.

This clonotype was observed a handful of times. The CDR3 DNA reads as TGCGCCAGCAGCCGAGAACAGGGGGACACTGAAGCTTTCTTT. Its translation: CASSREQGDTEAFF. The V and J genes are TRBV4-1 and TRBJ1-1; 8 bases are a match to TRBD1. This CDR3 comprises 14 residues. From germline, CDR1 is MGHRA and CDR2 YSYEKL. The trim removed 4 bases at V and 3 bases at J, leaving 4 bases unmatched.

This clonotype was found a few times. This chain joins TRBV9 and TRBJ1-5, with D perhaps TRBD1 (5 bases). This CDR3 comprises 15 residues. V was clipped by 0 bases and J by 5 bases, with 12 bases between them. CDR1 and CDR2 from the germline V gene are SGDLS and YYNGEE. The CDR3 loop reads CASSVGGWGDQPQHF. The CDR3 region has the DNA TGTGCCAGCAGCGTAGGGGGTTGGGGCGATCAGCCCCAGCATTTT.

The sample holds a few counts of this clonotype. The chain employs TRBV18 and TRBJ1-5; D is uncertain. This CDR3 is 13 amino acids long. Germline V CDR1 and CDR2: KGHSH, LQKENI. The V and J ends lost 2 bases and 5 bases respectively, with 7 bases between them. Here the CDR3 DNA reads TGTGCCAGCTCACCAAATCAAGATCAGCCCCAGCATTTT. Translation: CASSPNQDQPQHF. Using reference TRBV18 and TRBJ1-5 for the parts outside the CDR3, the full variable domain is NAGVMQNPRHLVRRRGQEARLRCSPMKGHSHVYWYRQLPEEGLKFMVYLQKENIIDESGMPKERFSAEFPKEGPSILRIQQVVRGDSAAYFCASSPNQDQPQHFGDGTRLSIL.

The J gene is TRBJ2-1, the V gene TRBV7-9; possible D gene TRBD1, 6 bases. This CDR3 has 16 amino acids. The germline V gene encodes CDR1 SEHNR and CDR2 FQNEAQ (reference sequence). Trimming took off 1 base at V and 4 bases at J, with 14 bases between the two ends. CDR3 sequence reads: CASSLGMGAKYNEQFF. CDR3 DNA: TGTGCCAGCAGCTTAGGGATGGGGGCGAAATACAATGAGCAGTTCTTC.

The chain employs TRBV7-2 and TRBJ2-3; tentatively, D is TRBD2 (5 bases). Germline CDR1 SGHTA, CDR2 FQGNSA. V lost 6 bases and J lost 4, with 5 bases in between. The CDR3 runs to 11 residues. The CDR3 loop reads CASRRADTQYF. CDR3 nucleotide sequence: TGTGCCAGCAGGAGGGCAGATACGCAGTATTTT. Together with reference TRBV7-2 and TRBJ2-3, the CDR3 gives the full variable domain: GAGVSQSPSNKVTEKGKDVELRCDPISGHTALYWYRQSLGQGLEFLIYFQGNSAPDKSGLPSDRFSAERTGGSVSTLTIQRTQQEDSAVYLCASRRADTQYFGPGTRLTVL.

This clonotype was detected a few times. CDR3 sequence (DNA): TGCAGTGCTAGCGACTCCGCAGGCCTCACCTACGAGCAGTACTTC. Translated: CSASDSAGLTYEQYF. This chain connects TRBV20-1 to TRBJ2-7; D is undetermined. CDR3 size: 15 residues. The V and J ends lost 3 bases and 2 bases respectively, with 17 bases between them. CDR1 is DFQATT, CDR2 SNEGSKA, per germline (reference sequence).

This clonotype has a handful of counts. The rearrangement links TRBV6-5 to TRBJ1-2; D gene ambiguous. Germline V gives CDR1 MNHEY, CDR2 SVGAGI. V was cut by 5 bases and J by 8 bases, with 15 bases left in between. CDR3 size: 13 residues. The chain's CDR3 is CASSVRQGFGYTF. DNA of the CDR3: TGTGCCAGCAGTGTCCGTCAAGGGTTCGGCTACACCTTC.

The V and J genes are TRBV20-1 and TRBJ1-1; possible D gene TRBD1, 5 bases. The V and J ends lost 2 bases and 8 bases respectively, with 12 bases between them. CDR1 and CDR2 (germline): DFQATT, SNEGSKA (reference sequence). This CDR3 is 12 amino acids long. CDR3 region: CSARRDSEEAFF. Here the CDR3 DNA reads TGCAGTGCTAGACGGGACTCGGAAGAAGCTTTCTTT.

The genes are TRBV4-1 and TRBJ2-5; possible D gene TRBD1, 6 bases. The CDR3 has 14 residues. Germline CDR1 and CDR2: MGHRA and YSYEKL. The germline V and J ends were trimmed by 4 bases and 4 bases, with 13 bases remaining between them. The CDR3 DNA sequence: TGCGCCAGCAGCCCCCTGGCAGGGGTAGAGACCCAGTACTTC. This encodes CASSPLAGVETQYF.

CDR3 DNA: TGTGCCAGCAGCGTAGTGGGCAAAACTTGGAACACCGGGGAGCTGTTTTTT. Protein sequence: CASSVVGKTWNTGELFF. This chain connects TRBV9 to TRBJ2-2; D call uncertain. Looked up from germline, CDR1 is SGDLS and CDR2 is YYNGEE. The V and J ends lost 0 bases and 1 base respectively, with 13 bases between them. The CDR3 runs 17 residues.

Only a few counts were recorded for this clonotype. The chain carries TRBV20-1 and TRBJ2-1; TRBD2 agrees at 11 bases. Germline-derived CDR1 and CDR2 are DFQATT and SNEGSKA (reference sequence). The CDR3 is 20 residues long. With 0 bases clipped from V and 0 bases from J, the junction kept 13 bases outside the gene matches. The CDR3 DNA sequence: TGCAGTGCTAGAGAAGGGAAGTCTAGCGGGAGGTGGGGCTCCTACAATGAGCAGTTCTTC. Amino acid sequence: CSAREGKSSGRWGSYNEQFF.

V gene TRBV29-1 combines with J gene TRBJ1-3; no reliable D call. CDR1 and CDR2 from the germline V gene are SQVTM and ANQGSEA. Trimming cost V 4 bases and J 0 bases, with 10 bases left between them. This CDR3 has 14 residues. The CDR3 loop reads CSVGTDGSGNTIYF. CDR3 nucleotide sequence: TGCAGCGTTGGAACGGACGGCTCTGGAAACACCATATATTTT.

V and J are TRBV4-3 and TRBJ2-7; unclear D gene. Germline V gene data show CDR1 as LGHNA and CDR2 as YSLEER. V was clipped by 0 bases and J by 0 bases, with 12 bases between them. The CDR3 has 16 residues. The CDR3 loop reads CASSQDRIVRSYEQYF. The CDR3 DNA reads as TGCGCCAGCAGCCAAGATAGGATAGTCCGCTCCTACGAGCAGTACTTC.

This chain links TRBV7-3 with TRBJ2-3; D is ambiguous. Germline V gene lookup returns CDR1 SGHTA and CDR2 FQGTGA. CDR3 length equals 19 residues. The V and J ends lost 1 base and 0 bases respectively, with 20 bases between them. As DNA, the CDR3 is TGTGCCAGCAGCTTAATGGTGGGATTCTCTCACTCTAGCACAGATACGCAGTATTTT. As protein: CASSLMVGFSHSSTDTQYF. Full variable domain (remainder filled in from reference TRBV7-3 and TRBJ2-3): GAGVSQTPSNKVTEKGKYVELRCDPISGHTALYWYRQSLGQGPEFLIYFQGTGAADDSGLPNDRFFAVRPEGSVSTLKIQRTERGDSAVYLCASSLMVGFSHSSTDTQYFGPGTRLTVL.

The chain combines TRBV3-1 with TRBJ2-7; no clear D. The CDR3 consists of 14 residues. V was clipped by 4 bases and J by 4 bases, with 14 bases between them. Germline CDR1 reads LGHDT; CDR2 reads YNNKEL (reference sequence). CDR3 loop: CASSPGQYRYEQYF. The CDR3 DNA reads TGTGCCAGCAGCCCGGGCCAGTACCGATACGAGCAGTACTTC.

The chain employs TRBV3-1 and TRBJ1-6, with no clear D. Trimming stripped 1 base from V and 7 bases from J, with 17 bases between. The germline gives CDR1 LGHDT, CDR2 YNNKEL (reference sequence). The CDR3 runs to 17 residues. The CDR3 bases are TGTGCCAGCAGCCAAGGTGAAGGGTACTTTGGGAATTCACCCCTCCACTTT. Translation gives CASSQGEGYFGNSPLHF.

This clonotype was seen a handful of times. This chain links TRBV11-2 with TRBJ1-1; 9 nucleotides line up with TRBD1. V lost 5 bases, J lost 0 bases, and 10 bases stayed unmatched. The CDR3 is made up of 17 amino acids. Germline CDR1 SGHAT, CDR2 FQNNGV. CDR3 residues: CASSLRTGVRMNTEAFF. The CDR3 nucleotides are TGTGCCAGCAGCCTTCGGACAGGGGTTCGTATGAACACTGAAGCTTTCTTT.